Shown below are 19 T cell receptor beta chains from a single sample sequenced in a study of identical twins. TCRdb processed the 5' RACE reads anew with MiXCR; each CDR3 protein has one entry. This sample carries more than 1.5 million distinct CDR3 sequences, about 31% of them seen once, and the ten largest clones take more than 0.25%. Sequencing used cord blood. Every receptor here comes from a newborn girl in good health.

The V call is TRBV20-1, the J call TRBJ2-3; 7 bases line up with TRBD1. CDR1 and CDR2 from the germline V gene are DFQATT and SNEGSKA (reference sequence). This CDR3 is built from 15 residues. V lost 0 bases to trimming and J lost 4 bases; unmatched junction nucleotides: 7. CDR3 amino acids: CSARDYLTGADTQYF. Here the CDR3 DNA reads TGCAGTGCTAGAGATTATCTAACAGGGGCAGATACGCAGTATTTT.

The V call is TRBV10-3, the J call TRBJ2-1; D is ambiguous. The J call may be in error: the DNA end matches TRBJ2-7 better. Germline V gene data show CDR1 as ENHRY and CDR2 as SYGVKD. This CDR3 is built from 15 residues. CDR3 region: CAISGDQSSYNEQYF. DNA for the CDR3: TGTGCCATCAGTGGTGACCAGAGCTCCTACAATGAGCAGTACTTC.

This clonotype was observed a handful of times. The rearrangement uses TRBV28 and TRBJ2-2; 9 bases line up with TRBD1. There are 17 residues in the CDR3. Germline values: CDR1 MDHEN, CDR2 SYDVKM. With V trimmed by 3 bases and J by 5 bases, 10 bases remained unmatched. This chain's CDR3 is CASSFLVGTGRTGELFF. CDR3 DNA sequence: TGTGCCAGCAGTTTCTTAGTTGGGACAGGGAGGACCGGGGAGCTGTTTTTT.

This clonotype was seen only a few times. V is TRBV5-1 and J is TRBJ2-3; 9 nucleotides agree with TRBD2. V was pared by 0 bases and J by 2 bases, with 4 bases of the junction left unmatched. The CDR3 is 16 residues long. Germline loops: CDR1 SGHRS, CDR2 YFSETQ. CDR3 bases: TGCGCCAGCAGCTTGGGTTCTAGCGGGACCACAGATACGCAGTATTTT. This sequence encodes CASSLGSSGTTDTQYF.

The chain recombines TRBV28 with TRBJ1-5; D is unresolved. The CDR3 extends over 20 amino acids. The V and J ends lost 3 bases and 3 bases respectively, with 27 bases between them. The germline V gene encodes CDR1 MDHEN and CDR2 SYDVKM. For the CDR3, the DNA is TGTGCCAGCAGTTTTTTCCCGTTAGTGTCCGGTCGGGGTTACAATCAGCCCCAGCATTTT. Its translation is CASSFFPLVSGRGYNQPQHF.

There are a few counts of this clonotype. The V and J genes are TRBV5-1 and TRBJ2-3; D gene unclear. The CDR3 runs to 14 residues. Germline lookup yields CDR1 SGHRS and CDR2 YFSETQ. Trimming left V 3 bases short and J 4 bases short, with 12 bases between. In DNA, the CDR3 is TGCGCCAGCAGCTGGGCCAAGGGCGCAGATACGCAGTATTTT. It encodes CASSWAKGADTQYF.

The CDR3 nucleotides read TGTGCCAGCAGCGGGGCTCTAGCGGCCGCCTACAATGAGCAGTTCTTC. This codes for CASSGALAAAYNEQFF. The chain links TRBV11-2 to TRBJ2-1; TRBD2 agrees at 7 bases. The germline gives CDR1 SGHAT, CDR2 FQNNGV. The junction had 9 bases not matched to a gene; V was cut back by 5 bases and J by 2 bases. The CDR3 is made up of 16 amino acids.

CDR3 sequence: CASSLYFRGRHNEQFF. DNA for the CDR3: TGTGCCAGCAGTTTATATTTCCGGGGGCGGCACAATGAGCAGTTCTTC. The V gene is TRBV28, the J gene TRBJ2-1, with D perhaps matching TRBD1 or TRBD2 (6 bases each). V was cut by 1 base and J by 5 bases, with 15 bases left in between. This CDR3 is built from 16 residues. Germline assignment: CDR1 MDHEN and CDR2 SYDVKM. The entire variable domain, with the rest obtained from reference TRBV28 and TRBJ2-1, is as follows: DVKVTQSSRYLVKRTGEKVFLECVQDMDHENMFWYRQDPGLGLRLIYFSYDVKMKEKGDIPEGYSVSREKKERFSLILESASTNQTSMYLCASSLYFRGRHNEQFFGPGTRLTVL.

The V gene is TRBV29-1, the J gene TRBJ2-1, with D possibly called TRBD1 or TRBD2 (5 bases each). Germline values: CDR1 SQVTM, CDR2 ANQGSEA. V was cut by 0 bases and J by 10 bases, with 22 bases left in between. This CDR3 is built from 16 residues. The CDR3 sequence is CSVEDRGSGSSYEQFF. The DNA for the CDR3 is TGCAGCGTTGAAGATCGAGGATCAGGGAGCTCCTACGAGCAGTTCTTC.

This clonotype has just a few counts. V gene TRBV5-1 combines with J gene TRBJ2-7; perhaps TRBD2 as D (5 bases). This CDR3 comprises 15 residues. Trimming left V 0 bases short and J 3 bases short, with 13 bases between. Germline CDR1 SGHRS, CDR2 YFSETQ. The CDR3: CASSLGFGRGYEQYF. CDR3 coding DNA: TGCGCCAGCAGCTTGGGGTTTGGACGGGGCTACGAGCAGTACTTC.

This chain links TRBV20-1 with TRBJ2-5; maybe TRBD2 (6 bases). CDR1 and CDR2 from the germline V gene are DFQATT and SNEGSKA (reference sequence). The CDR3 sequence is 12 residues long. V was clipped by 5 bases and J by 13 bases, with 20 bases between them. In DNA, the CDR3 is TGCAGTGCTTCGACTAGGTCCTACGAGCGGTACTTC. This translates into CSASTRSYERYF.

This clonotype is a singleton in its sample. The rearrangement links TRBV4-1 to TRBJ1-5; tentative D call: TRBD1 (6 bases). Trimming left V 0 bases short and J 1 base short, with 16 bases between. The length of the CDR3 is 18 residues. Per the germline V gene, CDR1 is MGHRA and CDR2 is YSYEKL. The DNA for the CDR3 is TGCGCCAGCAGCCAAGATATGACAGGAGTGATAAGCAATCAGCCCCAGCATTTT. It is translated as CASSQDMTGVISNQPQHF.

This clonotype has just a few counts. The V call is TRBV7-2, the J call TRBJ1-5, with D maybe TRBD1 (5 bases). V lost 5 bases and J 0 bases, leaving 17 bases between the germline ends. The CDR3 has 17 residues. CDR1 and CDR2 from the germline V gene are SGHTA and FQGNSA. CDR3 DNA: TGTGCCAGCAGCAGTTGGGGCGGTCAATATAGCAATCAGCCCCAGCATTTT. Residues: CASSSWGGQYSNQPQHF. The variable domain in full, completed from reference TRBV7-2 and TRBJ1-5, reads GAGVSQSPSNKVTEKGKDVELRCDPISGHTALYWYRQSLGQGLEFLIYFQGNSAPDKSGLPSDRFSAERTGGSVSTLTIQRTQQEDSAVYLCASSSWGGQYSNQPQHFGDGTRLSIL.

In its sample, this clonotype was seen a few times. The chain combines TRBV20-1 with TRBJ2-4; unclear D gene. V gave up 6 bases and J gave up 2 bases, with 11 bases separating them. The CDR3 covers 13 residues. Per germline, CDR1 DFQATT and CDR2 SNEGSKA (reference sequence). CDR3 sequence: CSASTGPKNIQYF. The CDR3 DNA reads as TGCAGTGCCTCTACTGGGCCCAAAAACATTCAGTACTTC.

This clonotype was counted a few times. V gene TRBV6-6 combines with J gene TRBJ2-3; D not resolved. This CDR3 spans 16 amino acids. Germline V gene lookup returns CDR1 MNHNY and CDR2 SVGAGI (reference sequence). Trimming shortened V by 2 bases and J by 2 bases, and 14 bases separated the two germline ends. CDR3 sequence: CASSYRPLHYTDTQYF. CDR3 coding DNA: TGTGCCAGCAGTTACCGTCCACTTCATTACACAGATACGCAGTATTTT.

Ten or more counts support this clonotype. The chain employs TRBV4-2 and TRBJ2-7, with D possibly being TRBD2 (5 bases). Trimming left V 4 bases short and J 0 bases short, with 7 bases between. The CDR3 extends over 13 amino acids. The germline CDR1 and CDR2 sequences are LGHNA and YNFKEQ. CDR3 in DNA: TGTGCCAGCAGCCGTGGAGGCTCCTACGAGCAGTACTTC. Protein product: CASSRGGSYEQYF.

The chain uses TRBV28 and TRBJ1-5, with TRBD1 matching over 7 bases. This CDR3 is 14 amino acids long. The germline CDR1 and CDR2 sequences are MDHEN and SYDVKM. The V gene end was trimmed by 3 bases and the J gene end by 6 bases; junction bases not matched to a gene: 5. The CDR3 reads CASSFGQATQPQHF. The CDR3 nucleotides are TGTGCCAGCAGTTTCGGACAGGCTACTCAGCCCCAGCATTTT.

The chain recombines TRBV6-5 with TRBJ2-7; D is uncertain. CDR3 length equals 13 residues. V was pared by 2 bases and J by 0 bases, with 5 bases between. Germline V gives CDR1 MNHEY, CDR2 SVGAGI. CDR3 sequence reads: CASSYRLSYEQYF. CDR3 in DNA: TGTGCCAGCAGTTACAGACTCTCCTACGAGCAGTACTTC.

The CDR3 coding sequence is TGCAGTGCTGGCGTAGCCTACAATGAGCAGTTCTTC. Amino acid sequence: CSAGVAYNEQFF. The chain is built from TRBV20-1 and TRBJ2-1; D remains ambiguous. The CDR3 spans 12 residues. Between the trimmed V and J ends, which lost 5 bases and 2 bases, there was a span of 7 bases. Germline loops: CDR1 DFQATT, CDR2 SNEGSKA (reference sequence).